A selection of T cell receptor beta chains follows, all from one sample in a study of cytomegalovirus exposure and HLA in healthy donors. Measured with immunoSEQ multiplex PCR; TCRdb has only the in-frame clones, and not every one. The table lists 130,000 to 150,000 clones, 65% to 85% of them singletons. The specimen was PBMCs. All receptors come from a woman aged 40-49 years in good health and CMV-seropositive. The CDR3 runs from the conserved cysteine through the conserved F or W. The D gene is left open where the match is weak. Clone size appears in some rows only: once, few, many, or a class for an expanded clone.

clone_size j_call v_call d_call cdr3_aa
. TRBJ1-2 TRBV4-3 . CASSQVRGYGYTF
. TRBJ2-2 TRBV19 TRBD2 CAVSGGITGELFF
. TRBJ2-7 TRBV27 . CASSMTGSHQYF
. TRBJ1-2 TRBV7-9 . CASSFPEGRSYGYTF
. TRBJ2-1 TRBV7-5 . CARSLTSGNVNEQFF
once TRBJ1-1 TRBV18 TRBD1 CASSLGQGAFF
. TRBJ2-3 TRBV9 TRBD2 CASSISGRAREDTQYF
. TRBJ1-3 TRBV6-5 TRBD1 CASSLTGGTGNTIYF
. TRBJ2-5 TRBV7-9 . CASSLDQGWGTQYF
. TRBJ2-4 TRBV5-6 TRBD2 CASSRYSGSLKNIQYF
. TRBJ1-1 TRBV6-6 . CASSPKTEAFF
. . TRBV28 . CASSLVGASYEQYF
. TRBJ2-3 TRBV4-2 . CASSQEGLSADTQYF
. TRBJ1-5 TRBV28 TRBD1 CASSLGDRGPVGQPQHF
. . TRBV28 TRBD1 CASRRQGLAYEQYF
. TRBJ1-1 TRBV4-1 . CASSPEQGRNTEAFF
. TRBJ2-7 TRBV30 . CAWSVRYEEQYF